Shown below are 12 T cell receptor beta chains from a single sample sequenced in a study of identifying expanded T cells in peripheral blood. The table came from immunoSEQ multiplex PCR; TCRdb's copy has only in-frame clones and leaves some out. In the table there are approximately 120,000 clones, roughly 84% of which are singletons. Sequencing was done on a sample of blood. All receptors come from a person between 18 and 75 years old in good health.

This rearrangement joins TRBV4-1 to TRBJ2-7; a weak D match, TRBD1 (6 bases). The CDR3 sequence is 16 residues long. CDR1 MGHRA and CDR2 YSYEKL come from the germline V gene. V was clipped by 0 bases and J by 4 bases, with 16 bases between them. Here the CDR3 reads CASSQDRGQAAYEQYF. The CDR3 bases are TGCGCCAGCAGCCAAGATCGGGGACAAGCAGCGTACGAGCAGTACTTC.

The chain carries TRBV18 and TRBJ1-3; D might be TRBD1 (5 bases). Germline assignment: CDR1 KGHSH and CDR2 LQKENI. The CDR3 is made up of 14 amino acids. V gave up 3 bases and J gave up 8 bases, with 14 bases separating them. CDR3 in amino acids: CASSPTGAWDTIYF. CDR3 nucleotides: TGTGCCAGCTCACCCACCGGGGCTTGGGACACCATATATTTT.

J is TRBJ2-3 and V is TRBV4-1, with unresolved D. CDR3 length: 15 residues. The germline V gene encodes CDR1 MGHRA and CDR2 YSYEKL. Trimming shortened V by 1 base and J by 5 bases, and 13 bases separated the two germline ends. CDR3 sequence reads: CASSQVLSPEDTQYF. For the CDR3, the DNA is TGCGCCAGCAGCCAAGTTTTGTCGCCAGAAGATACGCAGTATTTT.

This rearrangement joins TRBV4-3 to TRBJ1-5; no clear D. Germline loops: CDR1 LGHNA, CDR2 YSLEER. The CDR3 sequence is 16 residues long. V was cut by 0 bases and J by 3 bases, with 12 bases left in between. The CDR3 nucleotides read TGCGCCAGCAGCCAAGAAATATCGGATCCCAATCAGCCCCAGCATTTT. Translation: CASSQEISDPNQPQHF.

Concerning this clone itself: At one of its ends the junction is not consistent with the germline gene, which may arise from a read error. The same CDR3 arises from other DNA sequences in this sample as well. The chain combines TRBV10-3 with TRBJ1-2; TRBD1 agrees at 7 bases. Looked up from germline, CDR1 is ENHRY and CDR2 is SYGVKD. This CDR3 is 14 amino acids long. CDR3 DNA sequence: TGCGCCATCTTTGCGGAGACAGGGACATATGGCTACACCTTC. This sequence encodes CAIFAETGTYGYTF.

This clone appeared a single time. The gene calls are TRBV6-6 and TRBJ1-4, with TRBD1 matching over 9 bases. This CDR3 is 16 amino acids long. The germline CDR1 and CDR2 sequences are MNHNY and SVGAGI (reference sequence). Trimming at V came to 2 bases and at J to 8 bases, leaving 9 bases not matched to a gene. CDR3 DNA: TGTGCCAGCAGTTACCCCGAGGGACAGGGCCACGAAAAACTGTTTTTT. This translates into CASSYPEGQGHEKLFF.

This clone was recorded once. The CDR3 DNA sequence: TGTGCCTGGAGGGCAAACACCTACGAGCAGTACTTC. Translation: CAWRANTYEQYF. This sequence joins TRBV30 and TRBJ2-7, with D unresolved. The V end was cut by 3 bases, the J end by 2 bases, with 8 bases between. The CDR3 sequence is 12 residues long. Germline V CDR1 and CDR2: GTSNPN, SVGIG (reference sequence). The full variable domain, completed using reference TRBV30 and TRBJ2-7, is SQTIHQWPATLVQPVGSPLSLECTVEGTSNPNLYWYRQAAGRGLQLLFYSVGIGQISSEVPQNLSASRPQDRQFILSSKKLLLSDSGFYLCAWRANTYEQYFGPGTRLTVT.

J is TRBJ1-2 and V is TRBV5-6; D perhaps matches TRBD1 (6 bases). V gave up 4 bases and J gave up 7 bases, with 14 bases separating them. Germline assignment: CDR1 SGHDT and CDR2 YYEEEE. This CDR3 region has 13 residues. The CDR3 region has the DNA TGTGCCAGCAGCGCGCTACAGGGCGGTGGCTACACCTTC. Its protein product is CASSALQGGGYTF.

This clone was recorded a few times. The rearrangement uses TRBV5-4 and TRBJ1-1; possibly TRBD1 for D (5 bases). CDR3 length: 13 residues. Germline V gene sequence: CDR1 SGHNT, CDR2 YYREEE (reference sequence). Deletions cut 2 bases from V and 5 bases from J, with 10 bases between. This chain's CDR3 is CASSFQGRTEAFF. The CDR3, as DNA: TGTGCCAGCAGCTTTCAGGGTCGTACTGAAGCTTTCTTT.

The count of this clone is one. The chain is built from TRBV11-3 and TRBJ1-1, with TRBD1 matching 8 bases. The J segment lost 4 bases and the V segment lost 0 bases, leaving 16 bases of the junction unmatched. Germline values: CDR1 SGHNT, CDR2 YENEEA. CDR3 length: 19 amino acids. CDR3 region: CASSLDYPLQGAPRTEAFF. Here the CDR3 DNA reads TGTGCCAGCAGCTTAGATTATCCCCTCCAGGGGGCTCCGCGCACTGAAGCTTTCTTT. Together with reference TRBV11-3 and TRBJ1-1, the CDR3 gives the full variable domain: EAGVVQSPRYKIIEKKQPVAFWCNPISGHNTLYWYLQNLGQGPELLIRYENEEAVDDSQLPKDRFSAERLKGVDSTLKIQPAELGDSAVYLCASSLDYPLQGAPRTEAFFGQGTRLTVV.

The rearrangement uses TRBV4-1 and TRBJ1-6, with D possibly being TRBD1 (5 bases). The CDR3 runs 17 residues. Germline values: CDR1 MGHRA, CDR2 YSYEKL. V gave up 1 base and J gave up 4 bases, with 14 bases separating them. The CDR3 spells CASSQAQAVGYNSPLHF. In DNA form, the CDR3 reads TGCGCCAGCAGCCAAGCACAGGCGGTGGGGTATAATTCACCCCTCCACTTT.

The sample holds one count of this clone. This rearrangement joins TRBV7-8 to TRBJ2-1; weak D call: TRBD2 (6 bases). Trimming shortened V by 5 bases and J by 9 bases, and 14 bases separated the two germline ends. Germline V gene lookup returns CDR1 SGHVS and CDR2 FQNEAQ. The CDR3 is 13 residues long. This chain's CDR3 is CASSQWGDGEQFF. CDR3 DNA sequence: TGTGCCAGCAGCCAATGGGGGGATGGTGAGCAGTTCTTC.